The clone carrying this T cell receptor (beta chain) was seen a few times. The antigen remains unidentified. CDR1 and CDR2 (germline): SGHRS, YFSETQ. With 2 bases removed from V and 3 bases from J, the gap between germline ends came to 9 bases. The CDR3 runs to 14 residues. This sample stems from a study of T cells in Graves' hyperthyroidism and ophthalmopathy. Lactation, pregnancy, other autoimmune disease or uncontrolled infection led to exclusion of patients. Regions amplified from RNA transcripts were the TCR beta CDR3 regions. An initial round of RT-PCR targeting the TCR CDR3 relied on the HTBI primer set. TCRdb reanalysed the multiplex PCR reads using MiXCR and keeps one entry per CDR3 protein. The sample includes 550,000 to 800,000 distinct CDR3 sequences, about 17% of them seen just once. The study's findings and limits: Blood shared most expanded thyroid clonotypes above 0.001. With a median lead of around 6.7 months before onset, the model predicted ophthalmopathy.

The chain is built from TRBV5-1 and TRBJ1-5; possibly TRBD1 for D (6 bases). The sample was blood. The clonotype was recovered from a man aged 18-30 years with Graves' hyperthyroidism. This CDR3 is CASSLGGINQPQHF. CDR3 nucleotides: TGCGCCAGCAGCTTAGGGGGGATCAATCAGCCCCAGCATTTT. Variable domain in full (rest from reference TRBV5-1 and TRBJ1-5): KAGVTQTPRYLIKTRGQQVTLSCSPISGHRSVSWYQQTPGQGLQFLFEYFSETQRNKGNFPGRFSGRQFSNSRSEMNVSTLELGDSALYLCASSLGGINQPQHFGDGTRLSIL.